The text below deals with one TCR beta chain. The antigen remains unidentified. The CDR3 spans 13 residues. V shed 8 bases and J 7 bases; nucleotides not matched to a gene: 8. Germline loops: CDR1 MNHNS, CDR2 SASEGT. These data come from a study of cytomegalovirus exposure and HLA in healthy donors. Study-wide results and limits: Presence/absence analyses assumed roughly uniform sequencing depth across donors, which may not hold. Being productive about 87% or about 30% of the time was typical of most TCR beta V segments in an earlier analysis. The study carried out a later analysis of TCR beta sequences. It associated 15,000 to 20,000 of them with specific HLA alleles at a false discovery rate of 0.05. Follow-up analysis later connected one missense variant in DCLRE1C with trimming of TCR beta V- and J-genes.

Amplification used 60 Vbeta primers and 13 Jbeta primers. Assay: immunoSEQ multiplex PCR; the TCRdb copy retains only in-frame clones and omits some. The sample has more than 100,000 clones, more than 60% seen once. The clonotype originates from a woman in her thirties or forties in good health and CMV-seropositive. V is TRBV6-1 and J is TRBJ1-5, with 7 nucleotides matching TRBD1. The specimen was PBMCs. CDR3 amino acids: CASAEGARQPQHF. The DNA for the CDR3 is TGTGCCAGCGCCGAGGGGGCGCGCCAGCCCCAGCATTTT.